The clone carrying this T cell receptor (beta chain) is a singleton in its sample. The antigen is undetermined. Looked up from germline, CDR1 is ENHRY and CDR2 is SYGVKD. The CDR3 loop spans 14 amino acids. After removal of 5 bases from V and 5 bases from J, the junction contained 4 bases not matched to a gene. This sample was included in a study of cytomegalovirus exposure and HLA in healthy donors. Study as a whole: HLA-typed donors contributed 65 million to 95 million unique TCRs, which were held in an early data release. Notes on the study in general: The study found most TCR sequences rare, yet found some public TCRs in many donors.

The PCR had 60 Vbeta and 13 Jbeta primers. Profiling relied on immunoSEQ multiplex PCR, and the TCRdb table lists in-frame clones only, not all of them. Altogether roughly 43,000 clones are present, roughly 60% being singletons, with the ten largest covering roughly 8.9%. The receptor's source is a human donor in good health. V and J are TRBV10-3 and TRBJ1-1; 11 positions agree with TRBD1. Sequencing input: PBMCs. This CDR3 reads CAISLGQGGTEAFF. In DNA form, the CDR3 reads TGTGCCATCAGTTTGGGACAGGGGGGGACTGAAGCTTTCTTT.